A selection of T cell receptor beta chains follows, all from one sample in a study of T cell clonotyping in hematopoietic cell transplantation. The assay was immunoSEQ multiplex PCR, and TCRdb's table has in-frame clones only and misses some. The table includes tens of thousands of clones, roughly 71% detected once. The sample was peripheral blood mononuclear cells, taken before stem cell transplant. The receptors stem from a man aged 45-65 years with myelodysplastic syndrome. Some clones in this sample may be carry-over from other donors' samples. Both conserved end residues are part of each CDR3. The order of the fields is J gene, V gene, CDR3 length, clone size, D gene, CDR3 DNA, CDR3 protein. The D gene is left open where the match is weak. The size entry is marked missing in some rows and otherwise reads once, few, many or a size class.

>TRBJ1-5|TRBV4-3|14|once|NA
TGCGCCAGCAGCCAAGAGCCGGGCGGGCAGCCCCAGCATTTT
CASSQEPGGQPQHF
>TRBJ2-7|TRBV15|14|NA|TRBD1
TGTGCCACCAGCAGGGGACAGGGGGCTCGCGAGCAGTACTTC
CATSRGQGAREQYF
>TRBJ2-7|TRBV28|15|NA|NA
TGTGCCAGCAGCCCCATTGTCGCGGGCTCCTACGAGCAGTACTTC
CASSPIVAGSYEQYF
>TRBJ2-7|TRBV27|13|NA|NA
TGTGCCAGCAGGTCATATGGAGCCTACGAGCAGTACTTC
CASRSYGAYEQYF
>TRBJ1-1|TRBV20-1|11|NA|NA
TGCAGTGCTTCCGACCCCTCCGGGGCTTTCTTT
CSASDPSGAFF
>TRBJ2-7|TRBV29-1|12|NA|NA
TGCAGCGTTGTGTCCAGGTTACACGAGCAGTACTTC
CSVVSRLHEQYF
>TRBJ1-1|TRBV6-5|14|NA|TRBD1
TGTGCCAGCAGTCCGACAGGGGAAGGCACTGAAGCTTTCTTT
CASSPTGEGTEAFF
>TRBJ1-2|TRBV10-2|15|few|NA
TGCGCCAGCAGTGCGGGGCGGGGGGCTGGCTATGGCTACACCTTC
CASSAGRGAGYGYTF
>TRBJ1-5|TRBV30|14|NA|NA
TGTGCCTGGAGTAGTGGGACAAGCAATCAGCCCCAGCATTTT
CAWSSGTSNQPQHF
>TRBJ2-7|TRBV9|12|NA|NA
TGTGCCAGCGGGACGGGACACTACGAGCAGTACTTC
CASGTGHYEQYF
>TRBJ2-7|TRBV5-6|15|NA|TRBD2
TGTGCCAGCAGCTTAGCAGCGGGAGTTAATCTCGAGCAGTACTTC
CASSLAAGVNLEQYF
>TRBJ2-3|TRBV29-1|13|NA|NA
TGCAGCGTTGTCAATTTTGGTGCAGATACGCAGTATTTT
CSVVNFGADTQYF
>TRBJ1-2|TRBV29-1|14|once|NA
TGCAGCGTTGAGGGTGCGCCGTCCCTCTATGGCTACACCTTC
CSVEGAPSLYGYTF
>TRBJ2-7|TRBV6-4|15|NA|TRBD1
TGTGCCAGCAGTCAAACCGGGACAGGGGAGCACGAGCAGTACTTC
CASSQTGTGEHEQYF
>TRBJ1-1|TRBV28|10|NA|NA
TGTGCCAGCAGGACCACTGAAGCTTTCTTT
CASRTTEAFF
>TRBJ1-6|TRBV4-1|15|NA|NA
TGCGCCAGCAGCCAATCCGGGACGAGGAATTCACCCCTCCACTTT
CASSQSGTRNSPLHF
>TRBJ1-5|TRBV2|13|NA|NA
TGTGCCACCCCGCCGGGGCAATCTCAGCCCCAGCATTTT
CATPPGQSQPQHF
>TRBJ1-6|TRBV6-6|14|few|NA
TGTGCCAGCAGTTTCACGACAGGATCGGCACCCCTCCACTTT
CASSFTTGSAPLHF
>TRBJ2-7|TRBV27|14|NA|TRBD1
TGTGCCAGCGGACCGGGACAGGGGGCTTACGAGCAGTACTTC
CASGPGQGAYEQYF
>TRBJ1-2|TRBV11-2|14|NA|TRBD1
TGTGCCAGCAGCTTAGTCACAGGGGCCTATGGCTACACCTTC
CASSLVTGAYGYTF
>TRBJ1-3|TRBV2|14|NA|TRBD1
TGTGCCAGCAGTGCGGACAGGGCAGGAAACACCATATATTTT
CASSADRAGNTIYF
>TRBJ2-7|TRBV5-1|14|once|TRBD2
TGCGCCAGCAGCCCAGGACTAGCGGGAACCGAGCAGTACTTC
CASSPGLAGTEQYF
>TRBJ2-7|TRBV4-1|15|NA|NA
TGCGCCAGCAGCCTCTCGGACTTGCCCTCCTACGAGCAGTACTTC
CASSLSDLPSYEQYF
>TRBJ2-1|TRBV28|16|NA|TRBD2
TGTGCCAGCAGTACCGAGGGACTAGGGACCCACAAGGGGCAGTTCTTC
CASSTEGLGTHKGQFF
>TRBJ1-5|TRBV6-1|16|NA|NA
TGTGCCAGCAGTGAATGGATACAGGTTAGCAATCAGCCCCAGCATTTT
CASSEWIQVSNQPQHF
>TRBJ1-2|TRBV6-5|13|once|NA
TGTGCCAGCAGTTACGGGCAGGTCGGTGGCTACACCTTC
CASSYGQVGGYTF
>TRBJ1-5|TRBV5-1|14|medium-sized|NA
TGCGCCAGCAGCTTAGGGACACCTAATCAGCCCCAGCATTTT
CASSLGTPNQPQHF
>TRBJ1-5|TRBV4-2|15|NA|TRBD1
TGTGCCAGCAGCCCCGGGGACAGGGGGGAGCAGCCCCAGCATTTT
CASSPGDRGEQPQHF
>TRBJ1-4|TRBV28|16|few|TRBD1
TGTGCCAGCAGCTCCGGCCCGACAGGGGGTAATGAAAAACTGTTTTTT
CASSSGPTGGNEKLFF
>TRBJ2-1|TRBV29-1|14|few|TRBD2
TGCAGCGCCTCCGGGACTAGCGGGAGTTATGAGCAGTTCTTC
CSASGTSGSYEQFF
>TRBJ1-1|TRBV30|13|NA|TRBD1
TGTGCCTGGATTTCAAGGGGGCACACTGAAGCTTTCTTT
CAWISRGHTEAFF
>TRBJ2-5|TRBV4-1|14|NA|TRBD1
TGCGCCAGCAGCCAACGGACAGGGGAAGAGACCCAGTACTTC
CASSQRTGEETQYF
>TRBJ2-7|TRBV5-6|14|NA|TRBD2
TGTGCCAGCAGCTTGGCCGGGGGGTTCTACGAGCAGTACTTC
CASSLAGGFYEQYF
>TRBJ1-4|TRBV20-1|11|NA|NA
TGCAGTGCTGAACAGGGTGAAAAACTGTTTTTT
CSAEQGEKLFF
>TRBJ2-7|TRBV6-5|11|NA|NA
TGTGCCAGCAGGCAGGGTGTCGAGCAGTACTTC
CASRQGVEQYF
>TRBJ2-3|TRBV6-5|15|NA|NA
TGTGCCAGCAGTCCGACTGACTCTAGCACAGATACGCAGTATTTT
CASSPTDSSTDTQYF
>TRBJ1-5|TRBV6-6|16|medium-sized|NA
TGTGCCAGCAGTTACTCGAACACAGGGATAGATCAGCCCCAGCATTTT
CASSYSNTGIDQPQHF
>TRBJ1-1|TRBV20-1|11|NA|NA
TGCAGTGCTAGAGGAACCTATGAAGCTTTCTTT
CSARGTYEAFF
>TRBJ1-5|TRBV2|13|NA|NA
TGTGCCAGCAGGGGTCAGGTCAATCAGCCCCAGCATTTT
CASRGQVNQPQHF
>TRBJ2-7|TRBV7-2|14|NA|TRBD1
TGTGCCAGCAGCTCGGGACAGGGAAGGAACGAGCAGTACTTC
CASSSGQGRNEQYF
>TRBJ2-7|TRBV29-1|12|NA|NA
TGCAGCTTTCACGGACGGGGATACGAGCAGTACTTC
CSFHGRGYEQYF
>TRBJ2-5|TRBV11-2|18|NA|TRBD1
TGTGCCAGCAGCTTATCGACAGGGTGGGGGTTCGGGCAAGAGACCCAGTACTTC
CASSLSTGWGFGQETQYF
>TRBJ2-3|TRBV19|16|NA|TRBD2
TGTGCCAGTAGTACTAGCGGGGGGGCTTTGACAGATACGCAGTATTTT
CASSTSGGALTDTQYF
>TRBJ2-1|TRBV30|14|NA|NA
TGTGCCTGGAGTGTACCCTCAGGGGGGAATGAGCAGTTCTTC
CAWSVPSGGNEQFF
>TRBJ1-4|TRBV30|14|once|NA
TGTGCCTGGACCCAGGGCGGGGGAAATGAAAAACTGTTTTTT
CAWTQGGGNEKLFF
>TRBJ2-7|TRBV7-9|12|NA|NA
TGTGCCAGCAGCTCCGGGCGCTACGAGCAGTACTTC
CASSSGRYEQYF
>TRBJ2-7|TRBV29-1|12|NA|NA
TGCAGCGTGGCTCTCAGAAACTACGAGCAGTACTTC
CSVALRNYEQYF
>TRBJ2-7|TRBV29-1|12|NA|NA
TGCAGCGTGCTCCGGGACGGCCACGAGCAGTACTTC
CSVLRDGHEQYF
>TRBJ1-1|TRBV28|12|NA|TRBD1
TGTGCCAGCAGTTGGACAGGGGGCAATGATTTCTTT
CASSWTGGNDFF
>TRBJ1-1|TRBV6-5|15|NA|NA
TGTGCCAGCAGTTATTATCCAAACAGGGTTGATGAAGCTTTCTTT
CASSYYPNRVDEAFF
>TRBJ1-4|TRBV6-1|14|NA|TRBD1
TGTGCCAGCAGTCGACAGGGCGGCGATGAAAAACTGTTTTTT
CASSRQGGDEKLFF
>TRBJ2-1|TRBV29-1|13|NA|TRBD2
TGCAGCGTTTGGACTAGCGGGAGTAATGAGCAGTTCTTC
CSVWTSGSNEQFF
>TRBJ2-3|TRBV30|14|NA|NA
TGTGCCTGGAGAGGGGGAACCGGCACAGATACGCAGTATTTT
CAWRGGTGTDTQYF
>TRBJ1-5|TRBV6-6|15|once|TRBD1
TGTGCCAGCAGTTACCGGACAGGGGCCGATCAGCCCCAGCATTTT
CASSYRTGADQPQHF
>TRBJ1-1|TRBV5-6|14|NA|TRBD1
TGTGCCAGCAGCTTGTTAGGACAGGGGACTGAAGCTTTCTTT
CASSLLGQGTEAFF
>TRBJ2-7|TRBV28|14|NA|TRBD2
TGTGCCAGCTTATCGCTTGCGGGGGACCACGAGCAGTACTTC
CASLSLAGDHEQYF
>TRBJ2-7|TRBV9|14|NA|NA
TGTGCCAGCAGCGTAGGGGGCTGGGGGAACGAGCAGTACTTC
CASSVGGWGNEQYF
>TRBJ1-1|TRBV29-1|12|NA|NA
TGCAGCGTTTTATCGGGGAACACTGAAGCTTTCTTT
CSVLSGNTEAFF
>TRBJ1-2|TRBV7-2|13|NA|TRBD1
TGTGCCAGCAGCTCCCGGACAGGGGAAGGCTACACCTTC
CASSSRTGEGYTF